This T cell receptor beta chain derives from a study of low-dose radiotherapy and immunotherapy resistance in tumors. Study details: Each patient was administered nivolumab intravenously at 240 mg, which was a flat dose, every two weeks, along with intravenous ipilimumab at 1 mg/kg every six weeks.

Both TCRalpha and TCRbeta chains were reverse transcribed with V-gene-specific primers. Amplification, which lasted 20 to 25 PCR cycles, used a constant-region primer and V-primer adapter to amplify TCRs. mRNA that had been isolated underwent amplification through in vitro transcription. TCRdb re-called the reads with MiXCR, one entry per CDR3 protein. The sample records about 91,000 distinct CDR3 sequences, 20% to 25% being singletons. V lost 2 bases and J lost 15, with 17 bases in between. The CDR3 length is 13 residues. CDR1 and CDR2 (germline): GTSNPN, SVGIG (reference sequence). This sample's time point: after trial treatment. Documented treatment: LDRT plus nivolumab, ipilimumab, low-dose cyclophosphamide and aspirin (RACIN trial).

The sequence was obtained from a female donor with ovarian cancer. The chain uses TRBV30 and TRBJ1-6; a possible D gene is TRBD1 (6 bases). The sample in question was PBMCs, obtained after low-dose radiotherapy plus immunotherapy. CDR3 loop: CAWSSGWGARLHF. CDR3 DNA sequence: TGTGCCTGGAGTTCCGGGTGGGGGGCTCGCCTCCACTTT.